This T cell receptor (beta chain) was found in a study of OX40 agonist ivuxolimab in advanced cancers. V was clipped by 6 bases and J by 5 bases; unmatched bases: 10. There are 15 residues in the CDR3. Germline V lookup: CDR1 SNHLY, CDR2 FYNNEI. A history of autoimmune disease or systemic immunosuppression excluded patients. TCRdb's copy holds only in-frame clones and misses some; the assay was immunoSEQ multiplex PCR. The table lists roughly 56,000 clones, 70% to 90% of them singletons. Specimen: CD4+ or CD8+ T cells sorted from blood, collected in a trial of the OX40 agonist ivuxolimab. The chain links TRBV2 to TRBJ2-5; 9 bases are a match to TRBD1. The origin of this receptor is an adult with an advanced solid tumor such as melanoma, head and neck, liver or kidney cancer. The CDR3 region has the DNA TGTGCCAGCAGGGATGGGACAGGGAGGTTTGAGACCCAGTACTTC. Amino acid sequence: CASRDGTGRFETQYF.